The entry below gives a single T cell receptor beta chain sequence along with its context. The target antigen is unknown. This sample was included in a study of post-analysis software for immune sequencing data. Study outcomes and limitations: Patients showed TRBV5-6, TRBV5-1 and TRBV20-1 among five TRBV segments more frequent than in controls.

The authors incorporated unique molecular identifiers into the TCR beta cDNA libraries. MiXCR, run by TCRdb on the PCR reads, gives a single entry per CDR3 protein. The sample includes fewer than 600,000 distinct CDR3 sequences, around 40% of them seen just once. This CDR3 is 16 amino acids long. With 0 bases removed from V and 4 bases from J, the gap between germline ends came to 16 bases. The germline V gene encodes CDR1 MNHNS and CDR2 SASEGT. The receptor's source is a girl under 18 with multiple sclerosis. The rearrangement links TRBV6-1 to TRBJ2-7, with D possibly TRBD1 on 5 matching bases. The sequenced sample consisted of blood. CDR3 bases: TGTGCCAGCAGTGAAGCTGCCAGGATAGGGGTATACGAGCAGTACTTC. Encoded protein: CASSEAARIGVYEQYF.